The 4 T cell receptor beta chains given below trace back to one sample, sequenced in a study of PD-1 blockade in classical Hodgkin lymphoma. Time point given: cycle 4 day 1 (C4D1), after less than 7 weeks of nivolumab. Autologous stem cell transplantation was followed by relapse in every patient, and brentuximab vedotin exposure varied. Measured with immunoSEQ multiplex PCR; TCRdb has only the in-frame clones, and not every one. The profile shows 45,000 to 55,000 clones, approximately 76% of them singletons. Sequenced here: peripheral blood mononuclear cells (PBMCs), sampled before the fourth cycle of nivolumab. The receptors were gathered from a human donor with classical Hodgkin lymphoma.

CDR3: CASRIGGPTDTQYF. In DNA form, the CDR3 reads TGTGCCAGCAGGATAGGGGGCCCCACAGATACGCAGTATTTT. V and J are TRBV27 and TRBJ2-3; TRBD1 aligns across 7 bases. CDR1 and CDR2 from the germline V gene are MNHEY and SMNVEV (reference sequence). This CDR3 has 14 residues. The trim removed 6 bases at V and 2 bases at J, leaving 5 bases unmatched.

The chain couples TRBV6-1 to TRBJ2-3, with 10 nucleotides matching TRBD2. V was clipped by 8 bases and J by 2 bases; unmatched bases: 7. The CDR3 contains 15 residues. The germline gives CDR1 MNHNS, CDR2 SASEGT. CDR3: CASLLLAGPTDTQYF. For the CDR3, the DNA is TGTGCCAGCCTCTTACTAGCGGGGCCCACAGATACGCAGTATTTT.

The chain joins TRBV7-2 to TRBJ1-2; D may be TRBD1 (6 bases). The germline gives CDR1 SGHTA, CDR2 FQGNSA. This CDR3 region has 14 residues. Deletions cut 1 base from V and 4 bases from J, with 10 bases between. The CDR3 is CASSLGSGAYGYTF. The CDR3 DNA sequence: TGTGCCAGCAGCTTAGGATCAGGGGCCTATGGCTACACCTTC.

This chain links TRBV2 with TRBJ1-1, with D possibly matching TRBD1 (5 bases). The length of the CDR3 is 14 residues. CDR1 is SNHLY and CDR2 is FYNNEI in the germline V gene. The V and J ends lost 4 bases and 0 bases respectively, with 9 bases between them. CDR3 loop: CASSVGVMNTEAFF. CDR3 nucleotides: TGTGCCAGCAGTGTGGGGGTGATGAACACTGAAGCTTTCTTT.